The entry below gives a single T cell receptor beta chain sequence along with its context. Its antigen remains unknown. This record belongs to a study of shared clonotypes between healthy human individuals. Study results and limitations: A handful of donors held about 5% of naive CD4 clonotypes in common. Clonotype sharing among donors was expected to depend on sequencing depth.

Template for every sorted-subset replicate PCR totaled approximately 0.2 ug DNA, approximately 30,000 T cell genomes. TCRdb keeps only in-frame clones here, not all; method: immunoSEQ multiplex PCR. The sample has 2 million to 2.5 million clones, 80% to 95% seen once; the top ten hold 0.39%. This receptor was obtained from a man younger than 35 in good health. Some clones in this sample may be carry-over from other donors' samples. The sequenced material came from naive CD4+ T cells from PBMCs. Regarding subset: CD45RA+ positively selected.

CDR3 region: CASSLEGSGPAKNIQYF. CDR3 bases: TGTGCCAGCAGCTTGGAAGGCTCGGGGCCGGCCAAAAACATTCAGTACTTC. The V gene is TRBV5-4, the J gene TRBJ2-4; D tentatively reads TRBD1 or TRBD2 (5 bases each). Per germline, CDR1 SGHNT and CDR2 YYREEE (reference sequence). This CDR3 is 17 amino acids long. V was clipped by 0 bases and J by 1 base, with 14 bases between them. Variable domain in full (rest from reference TRBV5-4 and TRBJ2-4): ETGVTQSPTHLIKTRGQQVTLRCSSQSGHNTVSWYQQALGQGPQFIFQYYREEENGRGNFPPRFSGLQFPNYSSELNVNALELDDSALYLCASSLEGSGPAKNIQYFGAGTRLSVL.